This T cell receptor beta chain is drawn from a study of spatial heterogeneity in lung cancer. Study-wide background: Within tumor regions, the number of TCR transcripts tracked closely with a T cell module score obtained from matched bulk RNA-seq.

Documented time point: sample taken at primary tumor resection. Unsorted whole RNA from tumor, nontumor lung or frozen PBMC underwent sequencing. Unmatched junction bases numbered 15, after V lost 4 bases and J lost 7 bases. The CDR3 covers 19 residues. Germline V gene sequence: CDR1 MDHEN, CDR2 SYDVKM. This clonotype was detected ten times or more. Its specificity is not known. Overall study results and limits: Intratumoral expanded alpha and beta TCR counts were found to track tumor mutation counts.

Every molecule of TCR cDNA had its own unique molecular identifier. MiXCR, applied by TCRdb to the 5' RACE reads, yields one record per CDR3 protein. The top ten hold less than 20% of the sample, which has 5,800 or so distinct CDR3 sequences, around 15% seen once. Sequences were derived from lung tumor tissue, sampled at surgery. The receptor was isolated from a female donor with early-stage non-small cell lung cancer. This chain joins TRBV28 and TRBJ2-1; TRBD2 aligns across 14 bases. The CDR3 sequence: CASSSMPGLAGEAVNEQFF. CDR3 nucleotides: TGTGCCAGCAGTTCCATGCCGGGACTAGCGGGAGAGGCCGTAAATGAGCAGTTCTTC.